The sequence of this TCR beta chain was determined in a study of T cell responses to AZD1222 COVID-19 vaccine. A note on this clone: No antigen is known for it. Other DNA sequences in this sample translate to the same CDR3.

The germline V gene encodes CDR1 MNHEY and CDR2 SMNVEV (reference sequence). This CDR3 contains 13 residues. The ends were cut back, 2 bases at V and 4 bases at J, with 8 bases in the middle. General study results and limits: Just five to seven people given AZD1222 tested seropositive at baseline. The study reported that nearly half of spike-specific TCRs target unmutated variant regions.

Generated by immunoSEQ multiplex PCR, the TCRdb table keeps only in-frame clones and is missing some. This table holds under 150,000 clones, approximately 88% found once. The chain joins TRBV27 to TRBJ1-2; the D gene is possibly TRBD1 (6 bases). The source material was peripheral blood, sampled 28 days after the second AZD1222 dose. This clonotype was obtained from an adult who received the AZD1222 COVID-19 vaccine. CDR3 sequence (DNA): TGTGCCAGCAGTTTAACAGGGCTCTATGGCTACACCTTC. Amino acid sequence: CASSLTGLYGYTF.